Listed below are T cell receptor beta chains from one sample, sequenced in a study of graft-versus-host responses after intestinal transplantation. Produced via immunoSEQ multiplex PCR; TCRdb's table is partial and in-frame only. The sample has 12,000 or so clones, approximately 80% seen once. The specimen comprised PBMCs, sampled around 500 days after intestinal transplant. All receptors come from a human patient who received an intestinal transplant, so some T cells may come from the graft donor. CDR3s include the opening cysteine and the closing phenylalanine or tryptophan. The D gene is left open where the match is weak. Clone size is given for some rows only: seen once, a few or many times, or a class if the clone is expanded.

size: .; J: TRBJ1-6; length: 15; D: .; V: TRBV6-5; DNA: TGTGCCAGCAGTTACCTGACAGACTTCGGTTCACCCCTCCACTTT; CDR3: CASSYLTDFGSPLHF
size: .; J: TRBJ2-3; length: 15; D: TRBD2; V: TRBV2; DNA: TGTGCCAGCAGTGCCACTAGCGCCCACTGGGATACGCAGTATTTT; CDR3: CASSATSAHWDTQYF
size: .; J: TRBJ2-1; length: 16; D: TRBD2; V: TRBV7-3; DNA: TGTGCCAGCAGCTTAACGTCCGGACTAGCGGACAATGAGCAGTTCTTC; CDR3: CASSLTSGLADNEQFF
size: .; J: TRBJ2-3; length: 15; D: TRBD2; V: TRBV6-4; DNA: TGTGCCAGCAGTGACTCGGTGGGAGGGCCAGATACGCAGTATTTT; CDR3: CASSDSVGGPDTQYF
size: .; J: TRBJ2-7; length: 13; D: .; V: TRBV5-1; DNA: TGCGCCAGCAGCCCCGGGAACTCCTACGAGCAGTACTTC; CDR3: CASSPGNSYEQYF
size: .; J: TRBJ2-5; length: 15; D: .; V: TRBV7-9; DNA: TGTGCCAGCAGCTTAGGGCTCATTCCACAAGAGACCCAGTACTTC; CDR3: CASSLGLIPQETQYF
size: .; J: TRBJ2-1; length: 14; D: .; V: TRBV15; DNA: TGTGCCACCAGCAGAGATTTATGGGGCAATGAGCAGTTCTTC; CDR3: CATSRDLWGNEQFF
size: .; J: TRBJ1-4; length: 14; D: .; V: TRBV6-6; DNA: TGTGCCAGCAGTGCGCGGGCGAGCAATGAAAAACTGTTTTTT; CDR3: CASSARASNEKLFF
size: .; J: TRBJ2-3; length: 15; D: .; V: TRBV6-4; DNA: TGTGCCAGCATGGGCCGGTGGGAAGTACTAGATACGCAGTATTTT; CDR3: CASMGRWEVLDTQYF
size: few; J: TRBJ2-2; length: 14; D: .; V: TRBV6-1; DNA: TGTGCCAGCAAGGGACCGGCGAACACCGGGGAGCTGTTTTTT; CDR3: CASKGPANTGELFF
size: medium-sized; J: TRBJ2-2; length: 15; D: TRBD2; V: TRBV6-4; DNA: TGTGCCAGCAGCCCCACTAGCGGGAGAGTCGGGGAGCTGTTTTTT; CDR3: CASSPTSGRVGELFF
size: few; J: TRBJ2-2; length: 16; D: TRBD1; V: TRBV5-1; DNA: TGCGCCAGCAGCGCCGGGACAGGGGGTTACACCGGGGAGCTGTTTTTT; CDR3: CASSAGTGGYTGELFF
size: .; J: TRBJ1-2; length: 13; D: .; V: TRBV9; DNA: TGTGCCAGCAGCCCGAAGCCCGGAAATGGCTACACCTTC; CDR3: CASSPKPGNGYTF
size: .; J: TRBJ2-1; length: 15; D: .; V: TRBV5-6; DNA: TGTGCCAGCAACGTGAGGCGCGGACCACCTGGAGAGCAGTTCTTC; CDR3: CASNVRRGPPGEQFF
size: .; J: TRBJ2-7; length: 13; D: .; V: TRBV5-6; DNA: TGTGCCAGCACCTGGAGGACCTCCTACGAGCAGTACTTC; CDR3: CASTWRTSYEQYF
size: .; J: TRBJ1-3; length: 16; D: .; V: TRBV5-4; DNA: TGTGCCAGCAGCTTATGGGGCCTTCACCGGGGAAACACCATATATTTT; CDR3: CASSLWGLHRGNTIYF
size: .; J: TRBJ2-1; length: 16; D: TRBD1; V: TRBV10-3; DNA: TGTGCCATCAGTGAGTCGACCCCTAGCAGGGGGAGTGAGCAGTTCTTC; CDR3: CAISESTPSRGSEQFF
size: .; J: TRBJ2-7; length: 12; D: TRBD2; V: TRBV7-2; DNA: TGTGCCAGCAGCGCGGGGGACTACGAGCAGTACTTC; CDR3: CASSAGDYEQYF
size: .; J: TRBJ2-5; length: 14; D: TRBD2; V: TRBV7-8; DNA: TGTGCCAGCAGCTTTCAGACTAGCGGGACCCCTCGGTACTTC; CDR3: CASSFQTSGTPRYF
size: once; J: TRBJ1-1; length: 16; D: .; V: TRBV9; DNA: TGTGCCAGCAGCGTGGGGCCGGGGGCGGTGAACACTGAAGCTTTCTTT; CDR3: CASSVGPGAVNTEAFF
size: .; J: TRBJ2-5; length: 15; D: .; V: TRBV6-4; DNA: TGTGCCAGCAGTGAAGGCGGGGGCGGACAAGAGACCCAGTACTTC; CDR3: CASSEGGGGQETQYF
size: .; J: TRBJ1-1; length: 15; D: .; V: TRBV11-2; DNA: TGTGCCAGCAGCCTAGCAGAGAACATGAACACTGAAGCTTTCTTT; CDR3: CASSLAENMNTEAFF
size: .; J: TRBJ1-1; length: 13; D: TRBD1; V: TRBV5-1; DNA: TGCGCCAGTCGACAGGGCGAGAACACTGAAGCTTTCTTT; CDR3: CASRQGENTEAFF
size: .; J: TRBJ1-2; length: 14; D: .; V: TRBV2; DNA: TGTGCCAGCAGTCAGGAACAGGGTAACTATGGCTACACCTTC; CDR3: CASSQEQGNYGYTF
size: .; J: TRBJ2-1; length: 15; D: TRBD2; V: TRBV9; DNA: TGTGCCAGCAGCGACGGACTAGCGGCAATGAATGAGCAGTTCTTC; CDR3: CASSDGLAAMNEQFF
size: .; J: TRBJ2-5; length: 13; D: TRBD2; V: TRBV5-1; DNA: TGCGCCAGCCGAAGCGGGAGGCAAGAGACCCAGTACTTC; CDR3: CASRSGRQETQYF
size: .; J: TRBJ2-3; length: 12; D: .; V: TRBV2; DNA: TGTGCCAGCGGTAGGGGTACAGATACGCAGTATTTT; CDR3: CASGRGTDTQYF
size: .; J: TRBJ2-1; length: 13; D: TRBD1; V: TRBV5-3; DNA: TGTGCCAGCAGCCGGGACAGGGGTAGTGAGCAGTTCTTC; CDR3: CASSRDRGSEQFF
size: .; J: TRBJ2-7; length: 13; D: TRBD1; V: TRBV30; DNA: TGTGCCTGGAGTGTATGGGACAGGGGCGAGCAGTACTTC; CDR3: CAWSVWDRGEQYF
size: few; J: TRBJ1-1; length: 12; D: .; V: TRBV6-5; DNA: TGTGCCAGCAGTCAATTAAACACTGAAGCTTTCTTT; CDR3: CASSQLNTEAFF
size: .; J: TRBJ2-6; length: 15; D: .; V: TRBV6-1; DNA: TGTGCCAGCAGTGAAGCAGACTCTGGGGCCAACGTCCTGACTTTC; CDR3: CASSEADSGANVLTF
size: .; J: TRBJ2-1; length: 17; D: TRBD2; V: TRBV28; DNA: TGTGCCAGCACCCTTAGTACACGGGCGGGGGGATACAATGAGCAGTTCTTC; CDR3: CASTLSTRAGGYNEQFF
size: once; J: TRBJ1-2; length: 15; D: .; V: TRBV4-1; DNA: TGCGCCAGCAGCCAAGGAACAGTCCCCTCCTATGGCTACACCTTC; CDR3: CASSQGTVPSYGYTF
size: .; J: TRBJ1-5; length: 15; D: .; V: TRBV6-1; DNA: TGTGCCAGCAGTGCCTCAAGTTATAGCAATCAGCCCCAGCATTTT; CDR3: CASSASSYSNQPQHF
size: few; J: TRBJ1-2; length: 17; D: .; V: TRBV28; DNA: TGTGCCAGCAGGGGGGCGGTGCGGGGCACTCTAAACTATGGCTACACCTTC; CDR3: CASRGAVRGTLNYGYTF
size: .; J: TRBJ2-2; length: 11; D: .; V: TRBV29-1; DNA: TGCAGCGTTGACAGGGGCGGGGAGCTGTTTTTT; CDR3: CSVDRGGELFF
size: .; J: TRBJ2-7; length: 14; D: TRBD1; V: TRBV27; DNA: TGTGCCAGCAGTCCCCGGGACAGGGGCCACGAGCAGTACTTC; CDR3: CASSPRDRGHEQYF
size: few; J: TRBJ2-3; length: 15; D: .; V: TRBV4-2; DNA: TGTGCCAGCAGCCCCAGGGGGGGAAGCACAGATACGCAGTATTTT; CDR3: CASSPRGGSTDTQYF
size: .; J: TRBJ2-1; length: 15; D: TRBD2; V: TRBV6-5; DNA: TGTGCCAGCAGTCTAGTAGCGGGGTCCTCGCAAGGGCAGTTCTTC; CDR3: CASSLVAGSSQGQFF
size: .; J: TRBJ1-5; length: 18; D: TRBD1; V: TRBV19; DNA: TGTGCCAGTAGTATAGTGGCAGGGGGCCCCCGGGGCAATCAGCCCCAGCATTTT; CDR3: CASSIVAGGPRGNQPQHF
size: .; J: TRBJ1-4; length: 15; D: TRBD1; V: TRBV30; DNA: TGTGCCTGGACCGCCACGACAGGGGGGAATGAAAAACTGTTTTTT; CDR3: CAWTATTGGNEKLFF
size: .; J: TRBJ1-5; length: 13; D: .; V: TRBV11-2; DNA: TGTGCCAGCACCGGACACGGCAATCAGCCCCAGCATTTT; CDR3: CASTGHGNQPQHF
size: few; J: TRBJ2-4; length: 16; D: .; V: TRBV2; DNA: TGTGCCAGCAGTGCCCCGGGACTGGAAGCCAAAAACATTCAGTACTTC; CDR3: CASSAPGLEAKNIQYF
size: .; J: TRBJ1-1; length: 12; D: .; V: TRBV28; DNA: TGTGCCGGCAGCCTAGGCCCCACTGAAGCTTTCTTT; CDR3: CAGSLGPTEAFF
size: once; J: TRBJ1-1; length: 12; D: .; V: TRBV19; DNA: TGTGCCACGACAGGATCTGGAACTGAAGCTTTCTTT; CDR3: CATTGSGTEAFF
size: .; J: TRBJ2-3; length: 15; D: .; V: TRBV27; DNA: TGTGCCAGCAGGATTGAGGGAGTGGGCACAGATACGCAGTATTTT; CDR3: CASRIEGVGTDTQYF
size: .; J: TRBJ2-7; length: 15; D: TRBD2; V: TRBV5-1; DNA: TGCGCCAGCAGCTCCAGCGGGAGCACCCCCTACGAGCAGTACTTC; CDR3: CASSSSGSTPYEQYF
size: .; J: TRBJ2-3; length: 14; D: TRBD2; V: TRBV7-9; DNA: TGTGCCAGCAGGGGACTAGCCTACACAGATACGCAGTATTTT; CDR3: CASRGLAYTDTQYF
size: .; J: TRBJ2-3; length: 15; D: .; V: TRBV5-8; DNA: TGTGCCAATCCCGGCGGCGTGATATACACAGATACGCAGTATTTT; CDR3: CANPGGVIYTDTQYF
size: .; J: TRBJ2-1; length: 12; D: .; V: TRBV2; DNA: TGTGCCACCGAGGCCCCTAGTGGTGAGCAGTTCTTC; CDR3: CATEAPSGEQFF
size: .; J: TRBJ2-1; length: 14; D: TRBD2; V: TRBV28; DNA: TGTGCCAGCAGCCCGGGACTAGCGGGCGATGAGCAGTTCTTC; CDR3: CASSPGLAGDEQFF
size: .; J: TRBJ1-2; length: 16; D: .; V: TRBV11-1; DNA: TGTGCCAGCAGCCCGACCCCCGGGGGCTTTGACTATGGCTACACCTTC; CDR3: CASSPTPGGFDYGYTF
size: .; J: TRBJ2-7; length: 13; D: .; V: TRBV7-8; DNA: TGTGCCAGCAGCTTATCGGCCGGCTACGAGCAGTACTTC; CDR3: CASSLSAGYEQYF
size: .; J: TRBJ2-3; length: 16; D: .; V: TRBV4-1; DNA: TGCGCCAGCAGCCAAGACCCCCCTGGTAGCACAGATACGCAGTATTTT; CDR3: CASSQDPPGSTDTQYF
size: .; J: TRBJ2-2; length: 15; D: .; V: TRBV30; DNA: TGTGCCTGGAGTGTACCCGAGTATAACACCGGGGAGCTGTTTTTT; CDR3: CAWSVPEYNTGELFF